This T cell receptor beta chain was found in a study of T-cell reconstitution after alpha-beta-depleted transplantation in children. Study-wide results and limits: Expanded clones from the graft, numbering several hundred, reportedly supplied alpha-beta T cells about two months after transplant.

About this clonotype: Its antigen is undetermined.

Unique molecular identifiers were used to barcode this TCRbeta library. MiXCR, applied by TCRdb to the PCR reads, yields one record per CDR3 protein. The sample shows hundreds of thousands of distinct CDR3 sequences, approximately 11% of them seen only once. V lost 6 bases to trimming and J lost 5 bases; unmatched junction nucleotides: 6. CDR3 size: 13 residues. This TCR came from a child younger than two with acute myeloid leukemia, due to receive a stem cell transplant. The input for sequencing was PBMCs, taken before TCRalphabeta/CD19-depleted stem cell transplant. The chain links TRBV12-3 or TRBV12-4 to TRBJ2-7; 8 bases map to TRBD2. CDR3 sequence (DNA): TGTGCCAGCAGCGTAGCGGGAATGAACGAGCAGTACTTC. Translating it yields CASSVAGMNEQYF.